These 2 T cell receptor beta chains were sequenced from one sample in a study of cytomegalovirus exposure and HLA in healthy donors. 60 Vbeta and 13 Jbeta primers were used in PCR. Using immunoSEQ multiplex PCR, the repertoire was profiled, and TCRdb retains in-frame clones only, with some absent. This table has approximately 100,000 clones, 74% appearing once. The specimen sequenced was PBMCs. These TCRs come from a human donor in good health.

This clone was recorded only once. This chain connects TRBV9 to TRBJ1-5, with D perhaps TRBD1 (6 bases). The CDR3 spans 14 residues. Trimming left V 4 bases short and J 6 bases short, with 14 bases between. Germline CDR1 reads SGDLS; CDR2 reads YYNGEE. CDR3 sequence reads: CASSPAGGGQPQHF. The CDR3 DNA sequence: TGTGCCAGCAGCCCTGCGGGGGGCGGTCAGCCCCAGCATTTT. The full variable domain, its missing parts supplied by reference TRBV9 and TRBJ1-5, is DSGVTQTPKHLITATGQRVTLRCSPRSGDLSVYWYQQSLDQGLQFLIQYYNGEERAKGNILERFSAQQFPDLHSELNLSSLELGDSALYFCASSPAGGGQPQHFGDGTRLSIL.

This clone has only one observation. This sequence joins TRBV27 and TRBJ2-2; 7 bases are shared with TRBD1. Trimming at V came to 2 bases and at J to 3 bases, leaving 6 bases not matched to a gene. The germline V gene has CDR1 MNHEY and CDR2 SMNVEV (reference sequence). This CDR3 is 16 amino acids long. CDR3 DNA: TGTGCCAGCAGTTTAATTGGGACAGCGTACACCGGGGAGCTGTTTTTT. Protein sequence: CASSLIGTAYTGELFF.